Following are 32 T cell receptor beta chains from one sample sequenced in a study of blood T cell repertoires in COVID-19 (dated by TCRdb to about 2020). Receptor libraries were prepared by the immunoSEQ multiplex PCR assay. The immuneACCESS repertoire file appears here via TCRdb, limited to in-frame rearrangements. These files lack a portion of the clones; in checked studies, under half of the deficit traces to unresolved V genes, and the cause of the others is not known. The sample profile shows about 170,000 clones; approximately 86% of them were found once. Around 8% of the sample comes from the top ten. Sequencing used peripheral blood. Receptors originate from a woman of 80 years or more with COVID-19, enrolled during active disease.

The chain employs TRBV12-3 or TRBV12-4 and TRBJ1-1; D unclear. The CDR3 sequence is 12 residues long. The V and J ends lost 7 bases and 2 bases respectively, with 8 bases between them. The CDR3: CASTTSNTEAFF. The CDR3 nucleotides are TGTGCCAGCACCACTAGTAACACTGAAGCTTTCTTT.

This clone has just a few counts. The genes are TRBV19 and TRBJ1-6, with TRBD1 matching 9 bases. This CDR3 has 15 residues. Trimming cost V 3 bases and J 6 bases; bases outside gene matches: 3. The germline V gene encodes CDR1 LNHDA and CDR2 SQIVND (reference sequence). CDR3 DNA sequence: TGTGCCAGTAGTATTATGGGACAGGGTAATTCACCCCTCCACTTT. The encoded protein is CASSIMGQGNSPLHF.

The chain combines TRBV19 with TRBJ1-6; 8 bases map to TRBD1. The CDR3 has 15 amino acids. Unmatched junction bases numbered 7, after V lost 6 bases and J lost 6 bases. In germline, CDR1 is LNHDA, CDR2 SQIVND (reference sequence). The CDR3 loop reads CASRYRQGTNSPLHF. The CDR3 DNA sequence: TGTGCCAGTAGGTACAGACAGGGGACTAATTCACCCCTCCACTTT. The full variable domain, completed using reference TRBV19 and TRBJ1-6, is DGGITQSPKYLFRKEGQNVTLSCEQNLNHDAMYWYRQDPGQGLRLIYYSQIVNDFQKGDIAEGYSVSREKKESFPLTVTSAQKNPTAFYLCASRYRQGTNSPLHFGNGTRLTVT.

This sequence joins TRBV28 and TRBJ1-2, with 8 bases identical to TRBD1. Germline V gene sequence: CDR1 MDHEN, CDR2 SYDVKM. J gave up 2 bases and V 6 bases, and 2 bases lay outside the gene matches. The CDR3 extends over 13 amino acids. CDR3 in amino acids: CASSWTGNYGYTF. CDR3 nucleotides: TGTGCCAGCAGCTGGACAGGGAACTATGGCTACACCTTC.

The V call is TRBV3-1 (or the pseudogene TRBV3-2), the J call TRBJ2-5; 9 nucleotides agree with TRBD1. This CDR3 spans 15 amino acids. Germline trimming cut 5 bases from V and 4 bases from J; bases unmatched to any gene: 8. CDR1 is LGHDT and CDR2 is YNNKEL in the germline V gene (reference sequence). This CDR3 is CASSAGTGRGETQYF. The CDR3 DNA sequence: TGTGCCAGCAGCGCCGGGACAGGGAGGGGAGAGACCCAGTACTTC.

The rearrangement uses TRBV29-1 and TRBJ2-1; 8 bases fit TRBD2. The CDR3 totals 16 residues. Germline V lookup: CDR1 SQVTM, CDR2 ANQGSEA. J gave up 1 base and V 4 bases, and 9 bases lay outside the gene matches. CDR3 residues: CSVVVSGSRSYNEQFF. In DNA form, the CDR3 reads TGCAGCGTTGTTGTCAGCGGGAGTAGGTCCTACAATGAGCAGTTCTTC.

In DNA form, the CDR3 reads TGCGCCAGCAGTGACTCGGGGGGGAGTACAATGACGCAGTTCTTC. It specifies CASSDSGGSTMTQFF. The J gene is TRBJ2-1, the V gene TRBV10-2; TRBD2 matches at 8 bases. CDR1 is WSHSY and CDR2 is SAAADI in the germline V gene. The V gene end was trimmed by 3 bases and the J gene end by 12 bases; junction bases not matched to a gene: 13. The CDR3 spans 15 residues.

This chain connects TRBV7-9 to TRBJ2-5; 7 bases line up with TRBD2. With 3 bases clipped from V and 4 bases from J, the junction kept 5 bases outside the gene matches. Germline V gene sequence: CDR1 SEHNR, CDR2 FQNEAQ (reference sequence). The CDR3 runs to 14 residues. This CDR3 reads CASSLTGGLETQYF. The DNA of the CDR3 is TGTGCCAGCAGCTTGACGGGAGGCTTAGAGACCCAGTACTTC. The whole variable domain, remainder taken from reference TRBV7-9 and TRBJ2-5, is DTGVSQNPRHKITKRGQNVTFRCDPISEHNRLYWYRQTLGQGPEFLTYFQNEAQLEKSRLLSDRFSAERPKGSFSTLEIQRTEQGDSAMYLCASSLTGGLETQYFGPGTRLLVL.

This chain uses TRBV5-4 with TRBJ2-7; TRBD1 matches 7 bases. V was pared by 0 bases and J by 2 bases, with 8 bases of the junction left unmatched. The germline CDR1 and CDR2 sequences are SGHNT and YYREEE (reference sequence). This CDR3 has 16 amino acids. CDR3 bases: TGTGCCAGCAGCTTGGCCAGAGGGGGCCGGGCCTACGAGCAGTACTTC. As protein: CASSLARGGRAYEQYF.

This chain connects TRBV3-1 (or the pseudogene TRBV3-2) to TRBJ1-5; D perhaps matches TRBD1 (6 bases). Germline V gene sequence: CDR1 LGHDT, CDR2 YNNKEL (reference sequence). The CDR3 extends over 13 amino acids. Trimming removed 5 bases at V and 9 bases at J, with 14 bases between. CDR3 amino acids: CASSDVLGGPQHF. In DNA form, the CDR3 reads TGTGCCAGCAGCGACGTATTAGGGGGGCCCCAGCATTTT.

The J gene is TRBJ2-5, the V gene TRBV28; D perhaps matches TRBD2 (6 bases). V was trimmed by 7 bases and J by 5 bases, leaving 20 bases between them. This CDR3 is 15 amino acids long. Germline-derived CDR1 and CDR2 are MDHEN and SYDVKM. The CDR3 DNA is TGTGCCAGCACTAGGAGGGGTAGGCCATGGGAGACCCAGTACTTC. Residues: CASTRRGRPWETQYF.

This chain connects TRBV5-4 to TRBJ2-7; 10 bases are shared with TRBD1. Germline V gene data show CDR1 as SGHNT and CDR2 as YYREEE (reference sequence). The CDR3 extends over 15 amino acids. The J segment lost 4 bases and the V segment lost 3 bases, leaving 7 bases of the junction unmatched. The chain's CDR3 is CASSWGTGEFYEQYF. CDR3 nucleotide sequence: TGTGCCAGCAGCTGGGGGACAGGGGAGTTTTACGAGCAGTACTTC.

The chain's CDR3 is CASSSPGYGYTF. As DNA, the CDR3 is TGTGCCAGCAGTTCCCCAGGCTATGGCTACACCTTC. This chain connects TRBV28 to TRBJ1-2, with D unresolved. Between the trimmed V and J ends, which lost 4 bases and 4 bases, there was a span of 7 bases. The germline gives CDR1 MDHEN, CDR2 SYDVKM. This CDR3 has 12 residues.

The CDR3 here is CASSQVRGGREQYF. CDR3 nucleotides: TGTGCCAGCAGCCAGGTACGGGGGGGCAGGGAGCAGTACTTC. The chain links TRBV3-1 (or the pseudogene TRBV3-2) to TRBJ2-7; 8 bases align to TRBD2. The CDR3 consists of 14 residues. Per germline, CDR1 LGHDT and CDR2 YNNKEL (reference sequence). Unmatched junction bases numbered 8, after V lost 3 bases and J lost 7 bases.

The chain carries TRBV7-6 and TRBJ2-7; a possible D gene is TRBD1 (5 bases). This CDR3 has 16 amino acids. Germline CDR1 SGHVS, CDR2 FNYEAQ. Between the trimmed V and J ends, which lost 0 bases and 1 base, there was a span of 13 bases. The CDR3 DNA is TGTGCCAGCAGCTTAGCACAGGCTCAGCAGTCCTACGAGCAGTACTTC. Amino acids: CASSLAQAQQSYEQYF. Full variable domain (rest looked up from reference TRBV7-6 and TRBJ2-7): GAGVSQSPRYKVTKRGQDVALRCDPISGHVSLYWYRQALGQGPEFLTYFNYEAQQDKSGLPNDRFSAERPEGSISTLTIQRTEQRDSAMYRCASSLAQAQQSYEQYFGPGTRLTVT.

This chain uses TRBV29-1 with TRBJ1-2; no reliable D call. The germline V gene encodes CDR1 SQVTM and CDR2 ANQGSEA. The CDR3 loop spans 17 amino acids. CDR3 DNA sequence: TGCAAAAGATCGTCGAGTTGGCAGGAACGAACGAACTATGGCTACACCTTC. Amino acids: CKRSSSWQERTNYGYTF.

The chain's CDR3 is CASSPRDRVTGNTIYF. The CDR3 region has the DNA TGTGCCAGCAGCCCTCGGGACAGGGTGACTGGAAACACCATATATTTT. This chain connects TRBV3-1 (or the pseudogene TRBV3-2) to TRBJ1-3; 9 nucleotides agree with TRBD1. Looked up from germline, CDR1 is LGHDT and CDR2 is YNNKEL (reference sequence). The CDR3 sequence is 16 residues long. V lost 4 bases and J lost 2; bases outside the gene matches: 6.

V usage is TRBV6-2 or TRBV6-3 and J usage is TRBJ2-5, with 13 bases matching TRBD2. The CDR3 runs to 15 residues. The V gene's germline CDR1 is MNHEY and CDR2 SVGEGT. The junction had 5 bases not matched to a gene; V was cut back by 5 bases and J by 5 bases. For the CDR3, the DNA is TGTGCCAGCAGTCGACTAGCGGGGGGCCCCGAGACCCAGTACTTC. Translated: CASSRLAGGPETQYF.

This clone was counted a single time. The genes are TRBV5-4 and TRBJ2-2; 14 bases are shared with TRBD2. This CDR3 contains 17 residues. Germline V gene lookup returns CDR1 SGHNT and CDR2 YYREEE (reference sequence). After removal of 5 bases from V and 7 bases from J, the junction contained 10 bases not matched to a gene. Here the CDR3 DNA reads TGTGCCAGCAGTGGGACTAGCGGGAGAGAAAAGGGCGGGGAGCTGTTTTTT. It yields the protein CASSGTSGREKGGELFF.

V is TRBV4-2 and J is TRBJ2-1, with a possible D match to TRBD2 (5 bases). Trimming took 8 bases from V and 0 from J, leaving 17 bases between them. From germline, CDR1 is LGHNA and CDR2 YNFKEQ. The CDR3 is made up of 16 amino acids. In nucleotides, the CDR3 is TGTGCCAGCGCCCTTTCGGCGGGCGGCTCCTACAATGAGCAGTTCTTC. It encodes CASALSAGGSYNEQFF.

The chain joins TRBV2 to TRBJ2-1; 10 bases fit TRBD1. Germline loops: CDR1 SNHLY, CDR2 FYNNEI. V shed 9 bases, J shed 7 bases, and the junction held 12 bases outside the gene matches. This CDR3 spans 15 amino acids. The CDR3 is CARSRGTGARNEQFF. As DNA, the CDR3 is TGTGCCAGAAGTAGGGGGACAGGGGCTCGGAATGAGCAGTTCTTC.

The V call is TRBV28, the J call TRBJ2-1; D unresolved. V lost 9 bases and J lost 7, with 19 bases in between. Germline CDR1 MDHEN, CDR2 SYDVKM. The CDR3 runs to 14 residues. CDR3 nucleotides: TGTGCCAGTCTTTATCCCCTGTCCCCGAATGAGCAGTTCTTC. Translation: CASLYPLSPNEQFF.

The chain joins TRBV6-5 to TRBJ2-3; D gene uncertain. CDR3 length: 15 amino acids. Germline-derived CDR1 and CDR2 are MNHEY and SVGAGI. Trimming cost V 6 bases and J 1 base, with 14 bases left between them. CDR3 loop: CASSNLGHGTDTQYF. The DNA for the CDR3 is TGTGCCAGCAGCAACTTGGGCCACGGCACAGATACGCAGTATTTT.

The rearrangement joins TRBV20-1 to TRBJ2-5, with 12 bases that match TRBD2. The CDR3 runs 15 residues. The V gene end was trimmed by 3 bases and the J gene end by 5 bases; junction bases not matched to a gene: 7. Germline CDR1 reads DFQATT; CDR2 reads SNEGSKA (reference sequence). The CDR3 protein is CSASLAGGPVETQYF. In DNA, the CDR3 is TGCAGTGCTAGTCTAGCGGGAGGGCCTGTGGAGACCCAGTACTTC.

J is TRBJ2-6 and V is TRBV3-1 (or the pseudogene TRBV3-2), with 8 bases matching TRBD1. The V and J ends lost 4 bases and 0 bases, in that order; junction bases with no gene match: 5. Germline V CDR1 and CDR2: LGHDT, YNNKEL (reference sequence). The CDR3 consists of 17 residues. The CDR3, as DNA: TGTGCCAGCAGCCCCCGGGACAGGCTCTCTGGGGCCAACGTCCTGACTTTC. Translating gives CASSPRDRLSGANVLTF.

J is TRBJ1-1 and V is TRBV5-4; a possible D gene is TRBD1 (5 bases). CDR3 size: 15 residues. The V end was cut by 0 bases, the J end by 1 base, with 10 bases between. Per the germline V gene, CDR1 is SGHNT and CDR2 is YYREEE (reference sequence). CDR3 region: CASSLASQGNTEAFF. The DNA for the CDR3 is TGTGCCAGCAGCTTGGCTTCGCAGGGGAACACTGAAGCTTTCTTT. Supplemented by reference TRBV5-4 and TRBJ1-1, the full variable domain reads ETGVTQSPTHLIKTRGQQVTLRCSSQSGHNTVSWYQQALGQGPQFIFQYYREEENGRGNFPPRFSGLQFPNYSSELNVNALELDDSALYLCASSLASQGNTEAFFGQGTRLTVV.

This sequence joins TRBV7-8 and TRBJ2-7, with TRBD1 matching 11 bases. The ends lost 5 bases at V and 1 base at J; junction bases unmatched: 4. The V gene's germline CDR1 is SGHVS and CDR2 FQNEAQ. The CDR3 loop spans 15 amino acids. The CDR3 bases are TGTGCCAGCAGCCTTTGGGACAGGGGGTCCTACGAGCAGTACTTC. This translates into CASSLWDRGSYEQYF.

The chain recombines TRBV5-1 with TRBJ1-1; D gene ambiguous. Germline values: CDR1 SGHRS, CDR2 YFSETQ. The germline V and J ends were trimmed by 3 bases and 0 bases, with 9 bases remaining between them. This CDR3 contains 14 residues. The CDR3 DNA follows: TGCGCCAGCAGCTCCTCAGGTATGAACACTGAAGCTTTCTTT. Its translation is CASSSSGMNTEAFF.

This clone appeared a single time. This chain connects TRBV6-4 to TRBJ1-6, with a possible D match to TRBD1 (5 bases). V was shortened by 6 bases and J by 5 bases, with 8 bases between the two germline ends. The germline gives CDR1 MRHNA, CDR2 SNTAGT. CDR3 size: 13 residues. The CDR3 loop reads CASSPRDNSPLHF. CDR3 DNA sequence: TGTGCCAGCAGCCCCAGGGATAATTCACCCCTCCACTTT.

CDR3 amino acids: CASSGGGMEAAYGYTF. The CDR3, as DNA: TGTGCCAGCAGCGGAGGTGGAATGGAGGCAGCCTATGGCTACACCTTC. The J gene is TRBJ1-2, the V gene TRBV9; no definite D call. Between the trimmed V and J ends, which lost 3 bases and 4 bases, there was a span of 19 bases. CDR1 SGDLS and CDR2 YYNGEE come from the germline V gene. This CDR3 is built from 16 residues.

This chain links TRBV27 with TRBJ2-7; 11 nucleotides align to TRBD2. This CDR3 is 17 amino acids long. From germline, CDR1 is MNHEY and CDR2 SMNVEV (reference sequence). V lost 8 bases to trimming and J lost 3 bases; unmatched junction nucleotides: 15. Here the CDR3 reads CASHSGTSGFPLYEQYF. CDR3 bases: TGTGCCAGCCATTCCGGGACTAGCGGATTTCCTCTCTACGAGCAGTACTTC.

The chain couples TRBV5-1 to TRBJ1-4, with D tentatively TRBD1 (6 bases). V lost 0 bases to trimming and J lost 5 bases, with 11 bases between them. CDR3 size: 15 residues. The germline CDR1 and CDR2 sequences are SGHRS and YFSETQ. CDR3 amino acids: CASSLVRGGNEKLFF. In DNA, the CDR3 is TGCGCCAGCAGCTTGGTCCGAGGGGGAAATGAAAAACTGTTTTTT.